This T cell receptor (beta chain) is from a study of blood T cells in healthy people across ages. Study results and caveats: Unsorted PBMCs prevented conclusive naive versus antigen-experienced comparison.

Worth noting for this clonotype: Its target is unknown. A much larger clone differs by one base, so this may be a read error.

The CDR3 extends over 16 amino acids. With 6 bases clipped from V and 6 bases from J, the junction kept 13 bases outside the gene matches. Germline V gene sequence: CDR1 SGHRS, CDR2 YFSETQ. PCR was performed a second time for about 6 to 12 cycles using a sample-barcoded 5' primer and a J-beta primer mix. TCRdb redid the calling of the 5' RACE reads with MiXCR, one entry per CDR3 protein. This sample yields roughly 640,000 distinct CDR3 sequences, of which roughly 31% are seen a single time; around 16% belongs to the top ten. The V call is TRBV5-1, the J call TRBJ2-3; 10 bases line up with TRBD1. The source is a woman aged 80 or older in good health. Sequenced sample: blood. This CDR3 reads CASTQGGQGLFDTQYF. The CDR3 DNA reads as TGCGCCAGCACACAAGGGGGACAGGGGTTGTTTGATACGCAGTATTTT.